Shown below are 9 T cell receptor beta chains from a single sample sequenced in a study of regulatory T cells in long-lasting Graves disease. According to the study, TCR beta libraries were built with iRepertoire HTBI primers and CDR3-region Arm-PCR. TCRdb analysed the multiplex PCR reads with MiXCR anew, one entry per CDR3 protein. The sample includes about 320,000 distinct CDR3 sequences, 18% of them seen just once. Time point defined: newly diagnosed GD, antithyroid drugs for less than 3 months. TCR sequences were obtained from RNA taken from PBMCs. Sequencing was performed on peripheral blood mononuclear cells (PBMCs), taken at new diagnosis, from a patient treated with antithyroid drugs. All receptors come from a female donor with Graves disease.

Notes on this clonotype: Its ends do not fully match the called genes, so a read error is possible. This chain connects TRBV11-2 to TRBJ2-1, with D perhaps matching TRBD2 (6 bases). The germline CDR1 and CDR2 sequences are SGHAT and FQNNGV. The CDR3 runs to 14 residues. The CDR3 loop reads CASRPTSSLAEQLF. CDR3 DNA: TGTGCCAGCAGACCAACTAGCTCCCTCGCTGAGCAGTTGTTC.

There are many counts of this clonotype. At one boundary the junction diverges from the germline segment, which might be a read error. The CDR3 is CASSLAPQYEQYF. In DNA form, the CDR3 reads TGTGCTAGCAGCTTAGCACCGCAATACGAGCAGTACTTC. The rearrangement links TRBV7-7 to TRBJ2-7; no clear D gene. The CDR3 runs to 13 residues. In germline, CDR1 is SSHAT, CDR2 FNYEAQ (reference sequence).

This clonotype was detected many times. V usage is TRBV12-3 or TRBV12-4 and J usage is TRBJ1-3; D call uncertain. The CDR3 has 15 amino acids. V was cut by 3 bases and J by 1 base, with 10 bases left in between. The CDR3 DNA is TGTGCCAGCAGTTTCCGCGGGCTTTCTGGAAACACCATATATTTT. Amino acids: CASSFRGLSGNTIYF.

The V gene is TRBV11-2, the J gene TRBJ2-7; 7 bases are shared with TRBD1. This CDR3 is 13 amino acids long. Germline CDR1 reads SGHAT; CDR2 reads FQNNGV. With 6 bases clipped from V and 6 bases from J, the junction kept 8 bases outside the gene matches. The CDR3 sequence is CASRVDRAGEQYF. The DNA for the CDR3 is TGTGCCAGCAGGGTAGACAGGGCGGGCGAGCAGTACTTC.

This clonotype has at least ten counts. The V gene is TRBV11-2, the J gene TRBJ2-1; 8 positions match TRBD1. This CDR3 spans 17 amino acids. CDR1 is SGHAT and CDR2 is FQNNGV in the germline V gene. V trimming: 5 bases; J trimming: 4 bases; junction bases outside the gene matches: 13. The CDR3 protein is CASSHESGYRGYNEQFF. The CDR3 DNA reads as TGTGCCAGCAGCCATGAGTCGGGGTACAGGGGGTACAATGAGCAGTTCTTC.

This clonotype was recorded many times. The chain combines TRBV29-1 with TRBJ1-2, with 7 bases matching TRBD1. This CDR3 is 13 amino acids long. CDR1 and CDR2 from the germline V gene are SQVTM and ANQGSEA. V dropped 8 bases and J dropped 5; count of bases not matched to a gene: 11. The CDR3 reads CSSTGGGKYGYTF. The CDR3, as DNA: TGCAGCTCAACCGGAGGGGGCAAGTATGGCTACACCTTC.

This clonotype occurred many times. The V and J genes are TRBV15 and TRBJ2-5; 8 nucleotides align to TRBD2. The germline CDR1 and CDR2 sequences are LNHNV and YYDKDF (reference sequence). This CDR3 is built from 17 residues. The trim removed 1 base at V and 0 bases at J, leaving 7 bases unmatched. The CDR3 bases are TGTGCCACCAGCAGAGCACTAGCGGAGCTCTACCAAGAGACCCAGTACTTC. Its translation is CATSRALAELYQETQYF.

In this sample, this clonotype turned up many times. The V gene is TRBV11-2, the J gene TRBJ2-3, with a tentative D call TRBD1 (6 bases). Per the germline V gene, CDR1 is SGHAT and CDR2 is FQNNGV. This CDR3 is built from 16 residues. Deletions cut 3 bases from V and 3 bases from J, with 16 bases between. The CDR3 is CASSFPGGGGTDTQYF. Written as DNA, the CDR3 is TGTGCCAGCAGCTTCCCTGGGGGCGGCGGGACAGATACGCAGTATTTT.

CDR3 residues: CASSLERGSNQPQHF. The CDR3, as DNA: TGTGCCAGCAGTTTAGAGCGGGGTAGCAATCAGCCCCAGCATTTT. This rearrangement joins TRBV12-3 or TRBV12-4 to TRBJ1-5; D gene ambiguous. The CDR3 totals 15 residues. Trimming stripped 1 base from V and 0 bases from J, with 7 bases between.